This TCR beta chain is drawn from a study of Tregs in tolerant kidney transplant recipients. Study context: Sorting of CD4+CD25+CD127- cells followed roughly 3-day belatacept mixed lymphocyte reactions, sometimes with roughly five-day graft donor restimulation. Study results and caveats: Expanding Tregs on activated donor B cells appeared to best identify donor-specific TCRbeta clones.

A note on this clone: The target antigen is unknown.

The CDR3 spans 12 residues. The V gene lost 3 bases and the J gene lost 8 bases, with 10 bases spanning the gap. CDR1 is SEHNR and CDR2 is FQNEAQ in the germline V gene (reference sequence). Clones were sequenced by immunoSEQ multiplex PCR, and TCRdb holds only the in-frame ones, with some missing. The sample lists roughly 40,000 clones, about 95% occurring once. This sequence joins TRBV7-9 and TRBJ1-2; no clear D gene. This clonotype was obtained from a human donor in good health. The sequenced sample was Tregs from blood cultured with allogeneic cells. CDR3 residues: CASSFGLGGYTF. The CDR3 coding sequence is TGTGCCAGCAGCTTCGGTCTGGGGGGCTACACCTTC.